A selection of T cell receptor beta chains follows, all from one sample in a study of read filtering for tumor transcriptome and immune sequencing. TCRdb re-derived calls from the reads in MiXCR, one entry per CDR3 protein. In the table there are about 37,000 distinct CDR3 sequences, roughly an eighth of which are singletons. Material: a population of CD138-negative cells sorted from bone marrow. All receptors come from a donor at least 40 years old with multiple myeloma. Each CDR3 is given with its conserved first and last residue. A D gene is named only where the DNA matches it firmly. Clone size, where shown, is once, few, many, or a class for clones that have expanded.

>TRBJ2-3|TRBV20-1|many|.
TGCAGTGCTGAGCGGGCAGTTCCAAGAACTAGCACAGATACGCAGTATTTT
CSAERAVPRTSTDTQYF
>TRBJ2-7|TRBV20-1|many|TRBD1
TGCAGTGCTAGAGATCGGGACAGGGGCACAGGCTACGAGCAGTACTTC
CSARDRDRGTGYEQYF
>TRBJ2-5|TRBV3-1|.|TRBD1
TGTGCCAGCAGCCGGGGACAGGGGGTTGAGACCCAGTACTTC
CASSRGQGVETQYF
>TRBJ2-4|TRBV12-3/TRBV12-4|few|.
TGTGCCAGCAGTTTGTCTCAGGGCAAAAACATTCAGTACTTC
CASSLSQGKNIQYF
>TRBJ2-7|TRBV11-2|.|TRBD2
TGTGTCAGCAGCTTAGCGGGAGGTGGCTACTACGAGCAGTACTTC
CVSSLAGGGYYEQYF
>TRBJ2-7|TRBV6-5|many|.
TGTGCCAGCAGTTACTCGGACGGTCATACCTACGAGCAGTACTTC
CASSYSDGHTYEQYF
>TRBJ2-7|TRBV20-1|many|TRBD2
TGCAGTGCAAGACTAGCGGGAGGGCGGTACGAGCAGTACTTC
CSARLAGGRYEQYF
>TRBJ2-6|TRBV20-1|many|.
TGCAGTGCTAGTGAGCTCTCTGGGGCCAACGTCCTGACTTTC
CSASELSGANVLTF
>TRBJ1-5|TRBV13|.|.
TGTGTCAGCAGCTTAAGGCCCAATCAGCCCCAGCATTTT
CVSSLRPNQPQHF
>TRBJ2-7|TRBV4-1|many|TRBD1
TGCGCCAGCAGCCACCCCGCAGGGGGTGCCTACGAGCAGTACTTC
CASSHPAGGAYEQYF
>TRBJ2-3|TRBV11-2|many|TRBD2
TGTGCCAGCAGCTCCCGGACTAGCGGGAGCGGGGTTACGCAGTATTTT
CASSSRTSGSGVTQYF
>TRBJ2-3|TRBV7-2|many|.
TGTGCCAGCAGCCTAACAGGGCAGAGCACAGATACGCAGTATTTT
CASSLTGQSTDTQYF
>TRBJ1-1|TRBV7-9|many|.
TGTGCCAGCAGACCCACTTCTCCCTTGGGGACTGAAGCTTTCTTT
CASRPTSPLGTEAFF
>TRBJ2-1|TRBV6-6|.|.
TGTGCCAGCAGGACGGAAAGTGAGCAGTTCTTC
CASRTESEQFF
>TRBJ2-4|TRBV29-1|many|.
TGCAGCGTGTACCCCCGGGGAGACATTCAGTACTTC
CSVYPRGDIQYF
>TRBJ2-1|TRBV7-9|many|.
TGTGCCAGCAGCTTAGCGGCGGTAACCAATGAGCAGTTCTTC
CASSLAAVTNEQFF
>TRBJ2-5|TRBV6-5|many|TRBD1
TGTGCCACCGGCGGGGACAGGGGAGAGACCCAGTACTTC
CATGGDRGETQYF
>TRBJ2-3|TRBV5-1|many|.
TGCGCCAGCAGCCTCAGGACACGAAGCACAGATACGCAGTATTTT
CASSLRTRSTDTQYF
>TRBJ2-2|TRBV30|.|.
TGTGCCTGGACTTGGTCGGGCGGGGAGCTGTTTTTT
CAWTWSGGELFF
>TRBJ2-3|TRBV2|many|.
TGTGCCACCCAGCAGGGGAGCCGAGATACGCAGTATTTT
CATQQGSRDTQYF
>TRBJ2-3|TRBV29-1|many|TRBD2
TGCAGCGTTGAGACTAGCGGGAGTGACGCAGATACGCAGTATTTT
CSVETSGSDADTQYF
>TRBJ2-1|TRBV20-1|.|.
TGCAGTGCTAGGGGACTGGCGGCAAACCCCCACTACAATGAGCGGTTCTTC
CSARGLAANPHYNERFF
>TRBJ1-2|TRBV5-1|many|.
TGCGCCAGCAGCTCGCCGGGACACCCCACAGGCACAACCTTC
CASSSPGHPTGTTF
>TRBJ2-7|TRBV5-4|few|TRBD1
TGTGCCAGCAGCAACGACAGGGGCCCAAGCGAGCAGTACTTC
CASSNDRGPSEQYF
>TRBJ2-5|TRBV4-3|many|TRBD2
TGCGCCAGCAGCCATCTGAGGGGGACTAGCGGGAGGGCCTTCCCAGAGACCCAGTACTTC
CASSHLRGTSGRAFPETQYF
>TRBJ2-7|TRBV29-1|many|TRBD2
TGCAGCGTAGGTCTAGGCGGGACTAACGAGCAGTACTTC
CSVGLGGTNEQYF
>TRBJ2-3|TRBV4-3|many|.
TGCGCCAGCAGCCAAGATCATATCCAGGGCGAAGAGTATTTT
CASSQDHIQGEEYF
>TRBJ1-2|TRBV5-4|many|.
TGTGCCAGCAGCAAGGGCGGGGGTTCCTATGGCTACACCTTC
CASSKGGGSYGYTF
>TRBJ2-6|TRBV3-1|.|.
TGTGCCAGCAGCCAAGATTGGATTGACAGCTCCCTCTCTAGGGCCAACGTCCTGACTTTC
CASSQDWIDSSLSRANVLTF
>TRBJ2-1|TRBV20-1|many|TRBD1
TGCAGTGCGAGGGACAGGGGTAATGGTGAGCAGTTCTTC
CSARDRGNGEQFF
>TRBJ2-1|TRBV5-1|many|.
TGCGCCAGCAGCTTGAGGCCGGGAGCCCGCAATGAGCAGTTCTTC
CASSLRPGARNEQFF
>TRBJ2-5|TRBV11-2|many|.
TGTGCCAGCAGCTTAGGCGTCCTGGACCAAGAGACCCAGTACTTC
CASSLGVLDQETQYF
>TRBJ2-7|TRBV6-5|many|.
TGTGCCAGCAAAGGGCTAGCGAACTACGAGCAGTACTTC
CASKGLANYEQYF
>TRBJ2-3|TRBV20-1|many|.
TGCAGTACCACGCGCCCCAGCACAGATACGCAGTATTTT
CSTTRPSTDTQYF
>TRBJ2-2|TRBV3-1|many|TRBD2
TGTGCCAGCAGCGAATTAGCGGGAGGGCCGGCCGGGGAGCTGTTTTTT
CASSELAGGPAGELFF
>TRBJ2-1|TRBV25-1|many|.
TGTGCCAGCAGTGGGGCCGTGGGAACCTACAATGAGCAGTTCTTC
CASSGAVGTYNEQFF
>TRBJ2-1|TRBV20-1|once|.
TGCAGTGCTAGAGATCGCAACTACTATTACAATGAGCAGTTTTTC
CSARDRNYYYNEQFF
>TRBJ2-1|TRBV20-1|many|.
TGCAGTGCTAGAGATCCGGCGGGGAGCTCCTACAATGAGCAGTTCTTC
CSARDPAGSSYNEQFF
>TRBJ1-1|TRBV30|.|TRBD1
TGTGCCTGGAGTGTAGGGACCGGGACAGGAGGTGTTGAAGCTTTCTTT
CAWSVGTGTGGVEAFF
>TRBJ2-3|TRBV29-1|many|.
TGCAGCGCTCGGAGGGCCGCAGATACGCAGTATTTT
CSARRAADTQYF
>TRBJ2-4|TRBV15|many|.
TGTGCCACCTCAACCGACGCGGGGTTAAACATTCAGTACTTC
CATSTDAGLNIQYF
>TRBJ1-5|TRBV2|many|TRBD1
TGTGCCAGCAAACAGGGGGCGGAACAGCCCCAGCATTTT
CASKQGAEQPQHF
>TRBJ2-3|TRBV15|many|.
TGTGCCACCAGCAGCATTGGTGGGGTGGGCACAGATACGCAGTATTTT
CATSSIGGVGTDTQYF
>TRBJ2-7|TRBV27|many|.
TGTGCCAGCAGTCGAGGGACCCCCTACGAGCAGTACTTC
CASSRGTPYEQYF
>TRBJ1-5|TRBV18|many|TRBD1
TGTGCCAGCTCACCACAGGGGGCTGGCCAGCCCCAGCATTTT
CASSPQGAGQPQHF
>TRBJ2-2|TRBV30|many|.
TGTGCCTGGAATCGGATAGGGAACACCGGGGAGCTGTTTTTT
CAWNRIGNTGELFF
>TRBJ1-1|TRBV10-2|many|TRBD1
TGCGCCAGCACCCTAGGGGGCAAGAACACTGAAGCTTTCTTT
CASTLGGKNTEAFF
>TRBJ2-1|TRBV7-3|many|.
TGTGCCAGCAGCTTAACCCCCGACAATGAGCAGTTCTTC
CASSLTPDNEQFF
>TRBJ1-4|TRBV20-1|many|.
TGCAGTGCCACCGGGGCCGCAACTAATGAAAAACTGGTTTTT
CSATGAATNEKLVF
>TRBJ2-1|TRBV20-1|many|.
TGCAGTGCCCTAGACTCCCCACAGGAGCAGTTCTTC
CSALDSPQEQFF
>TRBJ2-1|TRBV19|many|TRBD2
TGTGCCAGTAGTATATTAGCGGGAGGGCTTCAGTTCTTC
CASSILAGGLQFF
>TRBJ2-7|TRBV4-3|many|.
TGCGCCAGCAGCCAAGATGCCTCGACCCCCGAGCAGTACTTC
CASSQDASTPEQYF
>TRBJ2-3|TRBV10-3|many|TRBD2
TGTGCCATGGGAGGGCTGAGCGGCGATACGCAGTATTTT
CAMGGLSGDTQYF
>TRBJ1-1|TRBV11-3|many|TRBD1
TGTGCCAGCAGCCCGGGACAGGGTCGGGACACTGAAGCTTTCTTT
CASSPGQGRDTEAFF
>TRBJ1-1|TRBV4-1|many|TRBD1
TGCGCCAGCAGCCAAGGACAGGGAAACACTGGAGCTTTCTTT
CASSQGQGNTGAFF
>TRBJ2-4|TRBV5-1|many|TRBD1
TGCGCCAGCAGCTCGGATCCCGGGACAGGGATCATTCAGTACTTC
CASSSDPGTGIIQYF
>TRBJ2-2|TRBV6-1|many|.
TGTGCCAGCAGTGGCCCAAACAAGATCACCGGGGAGCTGTTTTTT
CASSGPNKITGELFF
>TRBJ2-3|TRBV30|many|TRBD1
TGTGCCTGGAGATTTGGGGACAGGGCCACAGATACGCAGTATTTT
CAWRFGDRATDTQYF